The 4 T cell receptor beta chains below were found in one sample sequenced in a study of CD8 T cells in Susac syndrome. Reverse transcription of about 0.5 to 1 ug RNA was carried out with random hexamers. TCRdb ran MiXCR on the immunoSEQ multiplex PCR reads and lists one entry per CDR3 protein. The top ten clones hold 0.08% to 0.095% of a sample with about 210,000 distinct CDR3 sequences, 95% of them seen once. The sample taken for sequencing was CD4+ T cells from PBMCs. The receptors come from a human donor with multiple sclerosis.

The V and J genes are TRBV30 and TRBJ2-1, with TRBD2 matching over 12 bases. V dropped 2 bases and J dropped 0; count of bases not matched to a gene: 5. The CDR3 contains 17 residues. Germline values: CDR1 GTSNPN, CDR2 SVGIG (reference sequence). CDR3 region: CAWSSLAGGSSYNEQFF. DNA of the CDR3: TGTGCCTGGAGTAGTCTAGCGGGAGGGAGCTCCTACAATGAGCAGTTCTTC.

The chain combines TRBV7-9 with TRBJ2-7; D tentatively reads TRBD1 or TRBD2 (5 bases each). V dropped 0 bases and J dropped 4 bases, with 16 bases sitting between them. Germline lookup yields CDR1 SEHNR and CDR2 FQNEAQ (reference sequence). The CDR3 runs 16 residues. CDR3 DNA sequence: TGTGCCAGCAGCTTAGCGACCGGGACCAGGGTTTACGAGCAGTACTTC. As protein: CASSLATGTRVYEQYF.

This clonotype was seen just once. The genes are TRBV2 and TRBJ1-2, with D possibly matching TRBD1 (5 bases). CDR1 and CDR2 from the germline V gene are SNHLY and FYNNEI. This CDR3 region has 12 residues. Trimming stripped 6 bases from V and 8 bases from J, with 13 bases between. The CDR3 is CASRPGAVGYTF. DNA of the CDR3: TGTGCCAGCAGGCCCGGGGCGGTCGGCTACACCTTC.

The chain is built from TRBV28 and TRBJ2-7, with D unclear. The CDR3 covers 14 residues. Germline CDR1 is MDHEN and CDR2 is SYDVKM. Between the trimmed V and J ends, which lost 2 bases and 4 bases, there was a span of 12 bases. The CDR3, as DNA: TGTGCCAGCAGTTTACAACTTATGGGTTACGAGCAGTACTTC. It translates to CASSLQLMGYEQYF.